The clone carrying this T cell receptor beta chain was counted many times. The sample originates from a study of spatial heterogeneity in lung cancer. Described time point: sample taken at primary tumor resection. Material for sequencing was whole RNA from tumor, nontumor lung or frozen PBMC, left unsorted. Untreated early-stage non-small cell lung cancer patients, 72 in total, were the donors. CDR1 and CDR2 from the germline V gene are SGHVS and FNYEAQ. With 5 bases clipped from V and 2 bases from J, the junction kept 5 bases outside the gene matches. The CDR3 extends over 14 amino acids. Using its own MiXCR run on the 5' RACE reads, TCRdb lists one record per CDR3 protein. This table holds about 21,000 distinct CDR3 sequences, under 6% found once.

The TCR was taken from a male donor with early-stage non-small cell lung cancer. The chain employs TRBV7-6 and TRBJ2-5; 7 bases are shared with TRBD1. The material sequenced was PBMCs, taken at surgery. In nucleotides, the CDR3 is TGTGCCAGCAGCCATACGACAGGGCAAGAGACCCAGTACTTC. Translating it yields CASSHTTGQETQYF.